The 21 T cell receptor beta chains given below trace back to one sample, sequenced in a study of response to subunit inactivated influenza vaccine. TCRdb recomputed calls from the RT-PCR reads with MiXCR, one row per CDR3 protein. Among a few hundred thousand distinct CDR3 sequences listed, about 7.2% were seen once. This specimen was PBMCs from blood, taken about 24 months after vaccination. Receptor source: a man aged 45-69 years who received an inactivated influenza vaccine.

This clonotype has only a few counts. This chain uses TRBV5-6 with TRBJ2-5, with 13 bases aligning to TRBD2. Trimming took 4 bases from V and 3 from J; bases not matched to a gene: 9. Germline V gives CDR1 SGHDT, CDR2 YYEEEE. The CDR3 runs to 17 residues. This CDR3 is CASSPLTSGGTEETQYF. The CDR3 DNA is TGTGCCAGCAGCCCCTTGACTAGCGGGGGGACTGAAGAGACCCAGTACTTC.

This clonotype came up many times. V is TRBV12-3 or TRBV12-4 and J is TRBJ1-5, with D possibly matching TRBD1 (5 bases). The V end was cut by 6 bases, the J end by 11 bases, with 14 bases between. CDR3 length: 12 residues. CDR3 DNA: TGTGCCAGCAGGGGACCAATATCGGCCCAGCATTTT. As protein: CASRGPISAQHF.

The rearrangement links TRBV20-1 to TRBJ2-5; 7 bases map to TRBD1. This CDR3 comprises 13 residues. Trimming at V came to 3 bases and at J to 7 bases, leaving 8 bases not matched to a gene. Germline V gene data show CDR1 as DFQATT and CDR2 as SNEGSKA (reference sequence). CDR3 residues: CSARATGYGTQYF. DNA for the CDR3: TGCAGTGCTAGGGCGACAGGGTATGGGACCCAGTACTTC.

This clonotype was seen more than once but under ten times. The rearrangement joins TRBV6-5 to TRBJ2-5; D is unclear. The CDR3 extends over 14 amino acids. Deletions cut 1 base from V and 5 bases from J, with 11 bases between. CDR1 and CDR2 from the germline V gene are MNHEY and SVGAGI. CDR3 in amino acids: CASSYWSAEETQYF. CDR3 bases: TGTGCCAGCAGTTACTGGTCAGCTGAGGAGACCCAGTACTTC.

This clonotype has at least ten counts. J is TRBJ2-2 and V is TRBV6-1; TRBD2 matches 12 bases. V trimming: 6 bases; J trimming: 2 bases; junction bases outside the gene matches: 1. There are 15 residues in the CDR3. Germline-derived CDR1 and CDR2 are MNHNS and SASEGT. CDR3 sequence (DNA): TGTGCCAGCAGACTAGCGGGAGGAAACACCGGGGAGCTGTTTTTT. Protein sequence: CASRLAGGNTGELFF.

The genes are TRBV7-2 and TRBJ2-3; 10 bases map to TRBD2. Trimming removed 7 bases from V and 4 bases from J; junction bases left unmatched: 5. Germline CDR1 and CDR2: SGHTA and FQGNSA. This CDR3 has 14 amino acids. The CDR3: CASKAGGASDTQYF. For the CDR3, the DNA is TGTGCCAGCAAAGCGGGAGGGGCCTCAGATACGCAGTATTTT.

CDR3 in amino acids: CASSVATGTGANVLTF. The CDR3 DNA sequence: TGTGCCAGCAGCGTAGCTACAGGGACCGGGGCCAACGTCCTGACTTTC. The chain couples TRBV9 to TRBJ2-6; TRBD1 is a possible D gene (6 bases). Between the trimmed V and J ends, which lost 0 bases and 4 bases, there was a span of 11 bases. Germline V gene lookup returns CDR1 SGDLS and CDR2 YYNGEE. CDR3 length equals 16 residues.

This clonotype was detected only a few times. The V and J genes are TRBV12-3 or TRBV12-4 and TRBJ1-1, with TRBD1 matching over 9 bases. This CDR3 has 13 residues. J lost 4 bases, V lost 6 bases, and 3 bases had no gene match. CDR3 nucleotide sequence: TGTGCCAGCAGAGGACAGGGGAGCACTGAAGCTTTCTTT. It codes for CASRGQGSTEAFF.

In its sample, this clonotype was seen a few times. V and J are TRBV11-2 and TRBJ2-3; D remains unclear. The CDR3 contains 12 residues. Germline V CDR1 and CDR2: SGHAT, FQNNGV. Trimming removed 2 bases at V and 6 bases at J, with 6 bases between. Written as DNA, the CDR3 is TGTGCCAGCAGCTTAACGTATGATACGCAGTATTTT. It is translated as CASSLTYDTQYF.

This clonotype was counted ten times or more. The CDR3: CASSTPSTGDNEQFF. The CDR3 nucleotides are TGCGCCAGCAGCACGCCTTCGACAGGGGACAATGAGCAGTTCTTC. This chain links TRBV5-1 with TRBJ2-1; 8 bases are shared with TRBD1. Per germline, CDR1 SGHRS and CDR2 YFSETQ. The J segment lost 5 bases and the V segment lost 4 bases, leaving 8 bases of the junction unmatched. The CDR3 loop spans 15 amino acids.

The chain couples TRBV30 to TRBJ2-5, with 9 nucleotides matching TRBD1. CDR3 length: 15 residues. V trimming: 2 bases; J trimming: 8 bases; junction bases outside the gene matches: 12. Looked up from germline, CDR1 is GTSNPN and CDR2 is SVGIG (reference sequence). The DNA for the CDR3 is TGTGCCTGGAGTATAACACCGGGACAGGGAGGAACCCAGTACTTC. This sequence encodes CAWSITPGQGGTQYF.

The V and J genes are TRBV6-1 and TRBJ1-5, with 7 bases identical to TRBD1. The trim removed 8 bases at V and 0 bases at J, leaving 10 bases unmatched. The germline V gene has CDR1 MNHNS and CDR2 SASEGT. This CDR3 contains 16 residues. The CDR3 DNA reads TGTGCCAGCTACCAGGGAACAGGGGATAGCAATCAGCCCCAGCATTTT. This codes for CASYQGTGDSNQPQHF.

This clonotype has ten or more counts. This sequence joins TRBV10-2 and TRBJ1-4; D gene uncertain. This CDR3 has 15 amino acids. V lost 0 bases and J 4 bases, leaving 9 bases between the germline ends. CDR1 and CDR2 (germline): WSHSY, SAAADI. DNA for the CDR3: TGCGCCAGCAGTGAGTCGTCGTTTTATAATGAAAAACTGTTTTTT. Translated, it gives CASSESSFYNEKLFF.

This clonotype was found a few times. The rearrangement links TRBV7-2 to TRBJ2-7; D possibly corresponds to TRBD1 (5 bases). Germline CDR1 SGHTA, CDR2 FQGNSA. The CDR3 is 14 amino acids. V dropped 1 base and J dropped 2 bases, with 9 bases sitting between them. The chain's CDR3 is CASSLGGTPYEQYF. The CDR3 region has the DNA TGTGCCAGCAGCTTAGGGGGCACTCCCTACGAGCAGTACTTC.

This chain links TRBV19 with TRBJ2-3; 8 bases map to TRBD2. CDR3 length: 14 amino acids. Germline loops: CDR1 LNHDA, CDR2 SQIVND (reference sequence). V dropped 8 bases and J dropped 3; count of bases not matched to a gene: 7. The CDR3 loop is CASGVRGRTDTQYF. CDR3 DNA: TGTGCCAGTGGTGTTCGCGGGAGGACAGATACGCAGTATTTT.

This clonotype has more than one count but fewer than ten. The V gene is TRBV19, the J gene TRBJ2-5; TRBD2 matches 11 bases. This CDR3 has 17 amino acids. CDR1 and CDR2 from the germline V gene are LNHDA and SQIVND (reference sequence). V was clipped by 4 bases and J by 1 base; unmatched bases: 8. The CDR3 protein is CASSTGLADAAQETQYF. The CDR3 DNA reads TGTGCCAGTAGTACGGGACTAGCGGACGCGGCCCAAGAGACCCAGTACTTC.

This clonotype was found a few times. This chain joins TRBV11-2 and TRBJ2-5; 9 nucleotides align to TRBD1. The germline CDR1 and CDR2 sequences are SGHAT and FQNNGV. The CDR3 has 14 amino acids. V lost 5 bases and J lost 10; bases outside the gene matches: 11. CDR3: CASSRYRQGEIQYF. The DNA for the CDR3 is TGTGCCAGCAGCAGATACAGACAGGGGGAAATCCAGTACTTC. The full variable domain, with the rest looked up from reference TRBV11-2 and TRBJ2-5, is EAGVAQSPRYKIIEKRQSVAFWCNPISGHATLYWYQQILGQGPKLLIQFQNNGVVDDSQLPKDRFSAERLKGVDSTLKIQPAKLEDSAVYLCASSRYRQGEIQYFGPGTRLLVL.

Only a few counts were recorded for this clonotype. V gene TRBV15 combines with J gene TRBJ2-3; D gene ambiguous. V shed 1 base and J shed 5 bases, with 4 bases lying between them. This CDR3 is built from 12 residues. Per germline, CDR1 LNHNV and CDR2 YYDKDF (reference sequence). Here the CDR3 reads CATSRGGDTQYF. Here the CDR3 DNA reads TGTGCCACCAGCAGAGGAGGAGATACGCAGTATTTT.

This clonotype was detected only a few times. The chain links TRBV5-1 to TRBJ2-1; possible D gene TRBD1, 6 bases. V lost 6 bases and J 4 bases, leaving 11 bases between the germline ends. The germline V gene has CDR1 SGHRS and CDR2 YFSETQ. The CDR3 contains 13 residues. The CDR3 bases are TGCGCCAGCAAGGCCACAGGGTACAATGAGCAGTTCTTC. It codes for CASKATGYNEQFF.

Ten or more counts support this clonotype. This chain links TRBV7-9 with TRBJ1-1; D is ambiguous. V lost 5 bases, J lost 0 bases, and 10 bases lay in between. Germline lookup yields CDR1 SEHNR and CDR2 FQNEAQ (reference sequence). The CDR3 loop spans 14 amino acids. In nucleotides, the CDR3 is TGTGCCAGCAGCAGAGCGGGGTTGAACACTGAAGCTTTCTTT. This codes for CASSRAGLNTEAFF.

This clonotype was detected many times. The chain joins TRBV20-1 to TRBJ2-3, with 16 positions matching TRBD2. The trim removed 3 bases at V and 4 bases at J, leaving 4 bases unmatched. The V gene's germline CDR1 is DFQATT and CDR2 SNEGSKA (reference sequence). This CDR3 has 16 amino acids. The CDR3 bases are TGCAGTGCTAGGGGACTAGCGGGAGGGGCGCCAGATACGCAGTATTTT. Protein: CSARGLAGGAPDTQYF.